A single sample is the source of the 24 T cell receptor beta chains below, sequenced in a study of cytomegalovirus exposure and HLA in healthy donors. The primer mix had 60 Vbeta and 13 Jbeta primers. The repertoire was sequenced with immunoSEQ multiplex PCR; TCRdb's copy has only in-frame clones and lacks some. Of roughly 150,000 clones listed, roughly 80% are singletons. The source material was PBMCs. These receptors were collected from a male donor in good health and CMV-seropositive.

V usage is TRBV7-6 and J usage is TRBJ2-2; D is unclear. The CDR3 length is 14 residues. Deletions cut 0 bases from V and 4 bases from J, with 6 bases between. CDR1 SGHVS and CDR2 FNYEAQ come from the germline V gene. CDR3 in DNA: TGTGCCAGCAGCTTAGCGCACTCCACCGGGGAGCTGTTTTTT. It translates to CASSLAHSTGELFF.

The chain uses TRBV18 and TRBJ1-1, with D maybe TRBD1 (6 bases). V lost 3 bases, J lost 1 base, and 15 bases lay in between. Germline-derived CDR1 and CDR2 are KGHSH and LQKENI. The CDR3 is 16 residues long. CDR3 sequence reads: CASSPRPGGWNTEAFF. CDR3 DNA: TGTGCCAGCTCACCTCGCCCGGGGGGCTGGAACACTGAAGCTTTCTTT. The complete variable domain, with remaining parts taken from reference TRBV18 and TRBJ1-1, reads NAGVMQNPRHLVRRRGQEARLRCSPMKGHSHVYWYRQLPEEGLKFMVYLQKENIIDESGMPKERFSAEFPKEGPSILRIQQVVRGDSAAYFCASSPRPGGWNTEAFFGQGTRLTVV.

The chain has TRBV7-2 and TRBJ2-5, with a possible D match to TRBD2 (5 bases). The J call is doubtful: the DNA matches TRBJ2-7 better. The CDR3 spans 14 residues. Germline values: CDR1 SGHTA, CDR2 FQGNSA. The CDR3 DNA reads TGTGCCAGCAGCACTGACTATTTCTCCTACGAGCAGTACTTC. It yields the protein CASSTDYFSYEQYF.

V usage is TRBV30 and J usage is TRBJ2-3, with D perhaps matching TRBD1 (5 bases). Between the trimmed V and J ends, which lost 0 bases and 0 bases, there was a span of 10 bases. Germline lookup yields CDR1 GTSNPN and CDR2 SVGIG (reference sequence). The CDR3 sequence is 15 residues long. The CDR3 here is CAWSVIKGSTDTQYF. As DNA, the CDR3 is TGTGCCTGGAGTGTAATTAAGGGGAGCACAGATACGCAGTATTTT.

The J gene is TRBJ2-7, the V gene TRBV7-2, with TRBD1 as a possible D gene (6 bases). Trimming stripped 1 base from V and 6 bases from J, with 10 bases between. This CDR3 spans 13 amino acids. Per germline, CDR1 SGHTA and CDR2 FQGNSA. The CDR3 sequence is CASSLVGGPEQYF. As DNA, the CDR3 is TGTGCCAGCAGCTTAGTAGGGGGACCCGAGCAGTACTTC.

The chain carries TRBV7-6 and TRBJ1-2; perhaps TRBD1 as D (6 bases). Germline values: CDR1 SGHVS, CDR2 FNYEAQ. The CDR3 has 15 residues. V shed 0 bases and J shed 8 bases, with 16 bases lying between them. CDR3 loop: CASSLASGQRRGYTF. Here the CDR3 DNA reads TGTGCCAGCAGCTTAGCCTCAGGACAGCGCCGCGGCTACACCTTC.

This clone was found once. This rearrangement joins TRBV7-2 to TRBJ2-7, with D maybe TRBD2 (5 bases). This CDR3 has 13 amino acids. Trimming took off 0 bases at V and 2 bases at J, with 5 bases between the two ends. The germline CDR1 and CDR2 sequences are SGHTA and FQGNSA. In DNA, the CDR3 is TGTGCCAGCAGCTTAGCGGAGGCCTACGAGCAGTACTTC. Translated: CASSLAEAYEQYF.

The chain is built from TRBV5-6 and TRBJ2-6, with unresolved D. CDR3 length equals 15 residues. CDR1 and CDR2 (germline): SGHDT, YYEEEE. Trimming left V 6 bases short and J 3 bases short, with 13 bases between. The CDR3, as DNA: TGTGCCAGCACCGCCGACATTGATGGGGCCAACGTCCTGACTTTC. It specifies CASTADIDGANVLTF.

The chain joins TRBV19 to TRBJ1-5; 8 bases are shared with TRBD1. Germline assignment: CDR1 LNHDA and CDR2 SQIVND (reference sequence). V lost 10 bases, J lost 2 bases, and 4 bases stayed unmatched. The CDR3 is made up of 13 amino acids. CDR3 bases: TGTGCCACTCAGACAGGGGGCAATCAGCCCCAGCATTTT. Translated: CATQTGGNQPQHF. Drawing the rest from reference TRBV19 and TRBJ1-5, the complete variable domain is DGGITQSPKYLFRKEGQNVTLSCEQNLNHDAMYWYRQDPGQGLRLIYYSQIVNDFQKGDIAEGYSVSREKKESFPLTVTSAQKNPTAFYLCATQTGGNQPQHFGDGTRLSIL.

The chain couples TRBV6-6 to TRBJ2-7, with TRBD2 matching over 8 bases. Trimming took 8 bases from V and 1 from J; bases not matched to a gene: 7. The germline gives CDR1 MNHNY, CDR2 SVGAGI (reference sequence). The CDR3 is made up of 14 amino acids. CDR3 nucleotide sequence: TGTGCCAGCTGTGCCGGGACTAGATCCTACGAGCAGTACTTC. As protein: CASCAGTRSYEQYF.

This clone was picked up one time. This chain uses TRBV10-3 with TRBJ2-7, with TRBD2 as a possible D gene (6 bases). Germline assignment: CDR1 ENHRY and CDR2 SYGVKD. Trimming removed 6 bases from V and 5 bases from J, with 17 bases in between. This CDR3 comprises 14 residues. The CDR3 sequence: CAIRGDLDPDEQYF. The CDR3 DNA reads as TGTGCCATCAGGGGGGACTTAGATCCCGACGAGCAGTACTTC.

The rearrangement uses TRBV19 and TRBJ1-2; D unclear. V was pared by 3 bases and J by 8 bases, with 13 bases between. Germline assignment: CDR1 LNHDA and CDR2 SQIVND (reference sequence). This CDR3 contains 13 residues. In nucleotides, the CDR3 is TGTGCCAGTAGTATGAGCTTACTATGGGGCTACACCTTC. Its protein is CASSMSLLWGYTF.

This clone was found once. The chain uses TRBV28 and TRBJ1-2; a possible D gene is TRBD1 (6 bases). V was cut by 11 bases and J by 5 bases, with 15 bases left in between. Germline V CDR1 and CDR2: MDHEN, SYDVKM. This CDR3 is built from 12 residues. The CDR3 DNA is TGTGCCGCCACAGGGACCACATATGGCTACACCTTC. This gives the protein CAATGTTYGYTF.

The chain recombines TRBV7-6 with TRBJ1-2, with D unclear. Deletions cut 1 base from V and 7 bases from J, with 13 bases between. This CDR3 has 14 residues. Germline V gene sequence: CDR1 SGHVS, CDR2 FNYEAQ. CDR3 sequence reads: CASSLGAPAGGYTF. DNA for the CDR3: TGTGCCAGCAGCTTAGGGGCCCCAGCGGGTGGCTACACCTTC.

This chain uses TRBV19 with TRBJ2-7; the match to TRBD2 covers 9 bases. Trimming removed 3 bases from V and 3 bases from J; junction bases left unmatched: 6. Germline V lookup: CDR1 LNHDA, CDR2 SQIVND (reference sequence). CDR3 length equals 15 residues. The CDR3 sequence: CASSIGAGGNYEQYF. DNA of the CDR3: TGTGCCAGTAGTATTGGAGCGGGGGGCAACTACGAGCAGTACTTC.

CDR3 region: CASSEVGANEKLFF. DNA of the CDR3: TGTGCCAGCAGTGAGGTGGGAGCTAATGAAAAACTGTTTTTT. The chain is built from TRBV6-1 and TRBJ1-4; no definite D call. In germline, CDR1 is MNHNS, CDR2 SASEGT. Trimming removed 3 bases at V and 3 bases at J, with 8 bases between. CDR3 length: 14 amino acids.

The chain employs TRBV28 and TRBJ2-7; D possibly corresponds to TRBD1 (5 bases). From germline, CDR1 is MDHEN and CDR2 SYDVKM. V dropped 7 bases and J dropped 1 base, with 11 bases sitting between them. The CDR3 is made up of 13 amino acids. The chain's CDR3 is CASTPGWSYEQYF. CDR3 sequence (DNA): TGTGCCAGCACTCCAGGGTGGTCCTACGAGCAGTACTTC.

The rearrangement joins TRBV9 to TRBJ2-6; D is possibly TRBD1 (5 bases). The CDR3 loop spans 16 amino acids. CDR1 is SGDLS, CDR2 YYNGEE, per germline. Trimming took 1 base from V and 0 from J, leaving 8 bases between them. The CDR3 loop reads CASSVPTVSGANVLTF. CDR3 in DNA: TGTGCCAGCAGCGTACCGACAGTCTCTGGGGCCAACGTCCTGACTTTC.

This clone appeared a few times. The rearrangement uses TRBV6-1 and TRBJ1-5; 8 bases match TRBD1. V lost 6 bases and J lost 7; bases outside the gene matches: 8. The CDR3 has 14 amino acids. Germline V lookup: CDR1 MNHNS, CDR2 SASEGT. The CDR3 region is CASSETGAWQPQHF. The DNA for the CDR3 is TGTGCCAGCAGCGAGACAGGGGCTTGGCAGCCCCAGCATTTT.

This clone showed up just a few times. As DNA, the CDR3 is TGTGCCACCAGCAGAGATCCTCAGATGAACACTGAAGCTTTCTTT. Its protein is CATSRDPQMNTEAFF. J is TRBJ1-1 and V is TRBV15; D ambiguous. CDR1 is LNHNV, CDR2 YYDKDF, per germline (reference sequence). This CDR3 comprises 15 residues. Trimming shortened V by 0 bases and J by 0 bases, and 8 bases separated the two germline ends.

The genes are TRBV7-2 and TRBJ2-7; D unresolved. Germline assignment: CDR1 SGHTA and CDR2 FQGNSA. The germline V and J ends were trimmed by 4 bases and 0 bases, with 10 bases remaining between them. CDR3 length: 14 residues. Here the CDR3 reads CASSSRYDSYEQYF. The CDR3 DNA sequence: TGTGCCAGCAGCTCCAGATACGACTCCTACGAGCAGTACTTC.

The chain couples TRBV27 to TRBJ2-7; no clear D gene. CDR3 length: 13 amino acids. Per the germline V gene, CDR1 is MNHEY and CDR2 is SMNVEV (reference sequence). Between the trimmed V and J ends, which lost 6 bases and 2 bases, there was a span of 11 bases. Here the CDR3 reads CASRTASTYEQYF. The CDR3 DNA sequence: TGTGCCAGCAGGACTGCATCAACCTACGAGCAGTACTTC.

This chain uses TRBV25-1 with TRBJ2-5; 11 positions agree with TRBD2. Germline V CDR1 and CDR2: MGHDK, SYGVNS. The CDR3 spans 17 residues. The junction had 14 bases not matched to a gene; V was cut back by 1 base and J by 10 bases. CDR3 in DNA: TGTGCCAGCAGTGAATTTTCGTCGCCGGGACTAGCGGACCTCCAGTACTTC. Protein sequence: CASSEFSSPGLADLQYF.

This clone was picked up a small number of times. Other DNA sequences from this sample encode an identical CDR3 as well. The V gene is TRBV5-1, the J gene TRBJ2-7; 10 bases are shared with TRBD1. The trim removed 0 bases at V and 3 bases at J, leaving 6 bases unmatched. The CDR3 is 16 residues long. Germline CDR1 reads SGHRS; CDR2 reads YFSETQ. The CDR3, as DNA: TGCGCCAGCAGCTTGGCCCCAGGACAGGGGGTCTACGAGCAGTACTTC. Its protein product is CASSLAPGQGVYEQYF.